The entry below describes one T cell receptor (beta chain). Its antigen remains unidentified. The CDR3 consists of 17 residues. The germline CDR1 and CDR2 sequences are SGHTA and FQGNSA. Unmatched junction bases numbered 12, after V lost 4 bases and J lost 6 bases. The donors (healthy individuals) were bone marrow donors. 13 Jbeta primers and 60 Vbeta primers were used for the PCR. How the authors handled the data: About 10 million shared chains were among the approximately 76 million unique TCR beta chains that a later analysis counted. TCRdb's table, derived via immunoSEQ multiplex PCR, lists solely in-frame clones and lacks some. Clone size and V and J calls were adopted from that table, with D and trimming inferred from the DNA. The sample includes some 110,000 clones. These data originate in a study of cytomegalovirus exposure and HLA in healthy donors. Study outcomes and limitations: Listed as cytomegalovirus-associated were 164 TCR beta chains.

Sequencing input: PBMCs. This TCR derives from a man aged 35 to 55 in good health and CMV-seropositive. The V gene is TRBV7-2, the J gene TRBJ2-1; 10 positions match TRBD2. Written as DNA, the CDR3 is TGTGCCAGCAGCTGGGGGGGAGCGGGAGGGTGGGGCAATGAGCAGTTCTTC. This translates into CASSWGGAGGWGNEQFF.